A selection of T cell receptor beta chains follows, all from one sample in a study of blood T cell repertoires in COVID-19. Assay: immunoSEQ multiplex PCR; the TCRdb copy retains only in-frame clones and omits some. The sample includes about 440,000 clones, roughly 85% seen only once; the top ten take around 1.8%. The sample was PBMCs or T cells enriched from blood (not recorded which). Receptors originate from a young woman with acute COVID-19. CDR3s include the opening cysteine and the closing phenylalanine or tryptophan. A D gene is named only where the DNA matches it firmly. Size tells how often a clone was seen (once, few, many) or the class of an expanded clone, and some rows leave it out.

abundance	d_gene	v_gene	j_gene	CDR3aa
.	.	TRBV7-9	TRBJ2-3	CASSLGSKDTQYF
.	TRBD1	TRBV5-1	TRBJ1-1	CASSLMGQGVGVNTEAFF
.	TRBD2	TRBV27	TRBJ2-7	CASSFQTSRTYEQYF
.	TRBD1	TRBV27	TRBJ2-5	CASSLLQGHETQYF
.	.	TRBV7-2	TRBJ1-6	CASSLAGGGNSPLHF
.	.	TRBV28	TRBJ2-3	CASSLSRGTVDTQYF
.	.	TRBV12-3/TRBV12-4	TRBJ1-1	CASRNRAEAFF
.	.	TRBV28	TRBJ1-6	CASSFLNSPLHF
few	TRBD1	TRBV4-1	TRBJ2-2	CASSQDPDRGRSGELFF
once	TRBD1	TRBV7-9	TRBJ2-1	CASSLGTGGNNEQFF
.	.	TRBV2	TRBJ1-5	CASSESGGGQPQHF
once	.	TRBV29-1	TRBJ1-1	CSVQKNTEAFF
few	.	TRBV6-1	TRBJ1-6	CASSVGGRRSPLHF
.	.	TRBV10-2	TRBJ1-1	CASSGLDSHTEAFF
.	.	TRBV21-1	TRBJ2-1	CASSKLYTGGGNEQFF
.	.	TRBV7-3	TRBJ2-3	CASSSLAVSTDTQYF
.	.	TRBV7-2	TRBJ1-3	CASTRPGNTIYF
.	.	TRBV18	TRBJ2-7	CASSKIDSSYEQYF
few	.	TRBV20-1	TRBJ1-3	CSVTGGNTIYF
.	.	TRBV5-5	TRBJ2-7	CASSLSGYKQYF
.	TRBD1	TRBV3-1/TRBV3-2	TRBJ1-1	CASSQGQGRTEAFF
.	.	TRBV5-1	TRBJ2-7	CASSLWKGISYEQYF
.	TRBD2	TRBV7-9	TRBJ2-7	CASSFEIAGGSSYEQYF
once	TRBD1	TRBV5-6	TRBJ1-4	CASSLTGQGVGEKLFF
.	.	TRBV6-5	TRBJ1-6	CASRADYNSPLHF
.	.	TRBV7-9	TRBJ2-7	CASSFRDLPYEQYF
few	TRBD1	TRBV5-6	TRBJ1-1	CASSFLGGMGTEAFF
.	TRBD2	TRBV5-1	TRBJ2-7	CASSWTSGHPGEQYF
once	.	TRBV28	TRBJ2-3	CASSGVMTGADTQYF
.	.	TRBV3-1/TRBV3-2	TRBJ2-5	CASSRADYRGETQYF
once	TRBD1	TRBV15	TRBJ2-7	CATSREWDRPYEQYF
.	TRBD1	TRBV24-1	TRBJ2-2	CATRQGESGELFF
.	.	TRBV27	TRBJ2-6	CASSGGTGANVLTF
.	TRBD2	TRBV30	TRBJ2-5	CASTSGEYQETQYF
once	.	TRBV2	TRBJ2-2	CARGTGANTGELFF
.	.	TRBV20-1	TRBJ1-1	CSASRVAEAFF
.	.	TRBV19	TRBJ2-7	CASGDRLYEQYF
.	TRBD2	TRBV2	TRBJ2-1	CARGTSGVNEQFF
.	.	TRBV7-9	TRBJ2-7	CASSLTEALEQYF
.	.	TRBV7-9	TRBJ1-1	CASSLRETNTEAFF
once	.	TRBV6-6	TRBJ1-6	CGTQGQDNSPLHF
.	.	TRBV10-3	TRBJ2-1	CAISESREQFF
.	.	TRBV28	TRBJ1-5	CASRKGRSNQPQHF
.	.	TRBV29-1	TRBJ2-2	CSVVLQVNTGELFF
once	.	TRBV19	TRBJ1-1	CASSIGGVGNTEAFF
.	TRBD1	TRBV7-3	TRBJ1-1	CASSLTDRGTEAFF
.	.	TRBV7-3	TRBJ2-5	CASSSYPRGTRGETQYF
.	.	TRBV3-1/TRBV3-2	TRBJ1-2	CASSQVIDSLYGYTF
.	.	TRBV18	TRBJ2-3	CASSPRETDTQYF
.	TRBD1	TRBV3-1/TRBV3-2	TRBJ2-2	CASSQQGATGELFF
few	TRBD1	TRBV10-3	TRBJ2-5	CAGSGGWKDQETQYF
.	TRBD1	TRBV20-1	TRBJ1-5	CSASPYRDRAYSNQPQHF
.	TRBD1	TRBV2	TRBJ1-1	CASSYRGPMNTEAFF
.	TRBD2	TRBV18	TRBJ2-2	CASSRPGLATWELFF
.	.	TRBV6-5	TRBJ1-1	CASSYFVGTNTEAFF
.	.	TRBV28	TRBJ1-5	CASSFSLLQGSNQPQHF
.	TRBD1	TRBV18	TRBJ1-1	CASSPLQGAENTEAFF
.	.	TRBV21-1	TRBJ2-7	CASSKRRTGTYEQYF